This T cell receptor (beta chain) originates from a study of cytomegalovirus exposure and HLA in healthy donors. Assay used: immunoSEQ multiplex PCR; TCRdb lists only in-frame clones, some missing. The top ten clones hold about 2% of a sample with 140,000 to 150,000 clones, about 95% of them seen once. Between the trimmed V and J ends, which lost 6 bases and 4 bases, there was a span of 4 bases. CDR1 and CDR2 from the germline V gene are LGHNT and FRNRAP. The CDR3 contains 11 residues. This sequence was found in a man aged 18-30 years in good health and CMV-seropositive. This sequence joins TRBV12-5 and TRBJ1-5; D call uncertain. Sequenced material: PBMCs. The CDR3 loop is CASGYNQPQHF. The CDR3 DNA reads as TGTGCTAGTGGCTATAATCAGCCCCAGCATTTT.